This entry lists 27 T cell receptor beta chains sequenced from one sample in a study of identical twins' blood T cells. TCRdb reprocessed the 5' RACE reads via MiXCR and lists one record per CDR3 protein. This table has a few hundred thousand distinct CDR3 sequences, over 25% appearing once. What was sequenced was PBMCs. The receptors come from a woman aged 18 to 55 in good health.

The gene calls are TRBV7-9 and TRBJ1-2; the D gene is possibly TRBD1 (5 bases). Germline CDR1 is SEHNR and CDR2 is FQNEAQ (reference sequence). The V and J ends lost 1 base and 4 bases respectively, with 10 bases between them. CDR3 size: 14 residues. For the CDR3, the DNA is TGTGCCAGCAGCTTAGGGCGACAGAGCTATGGCTACACCTTC. This sequence encodes CASSLGRQSYGYTF.

The CDR3 is CASSLATELKLFF. The CDR3 nucleotides are TGTGCCAGCAGCTTAGCGACCGAACTGAAACTGTTTTTT. This rearrangement joins TRBV7-9 to TRBJ1-4; D is ambiguous. CDR1 and CDR2 from the germline V gene are SEHNR and FQNEAQ (reference sequence). V was clipped by 0 bases and J by 11 bases, with 10 bases between them. The CDR3 sequence is 13 residues long.

The CDR3 reads CASRTDIQETQYF. The CDR3 DNA sequence: TGTGCCAGCAGGACCGACATCCAAGAGACCCAGTACTTC. This rearrangement joins TRBV27 to TRBJ2-5; D unclear. This CDR3 is 13 amino acids long. With 6 bases removed from V and 1 base from J, the gap between germline ends came to 9 bases. Germline assignment: CDR1 MNHEY and CDR2 SMNVEV (reference sequence).

The rearrangement uses TRBV20-1 and TRBJ1-1; D unclear. Trimming left V 3 bases short and J 0 bases short, with 11 bases between. CDR1 is DFQATT and CDR2 is SNEGSKA in the germline V gene (reference sequence). The length of the CDR3 is 14 residues. CDR3 bases: TGCAGTGCTAGGGCAAGCCCCCTGAACACTGAAGCTTTCTTT. This gives the protein CSARASPLNTEAFF.

The chain joins TRBV12-3 or TRBV12-4 to TRBJ2-6, with no clear D. Deletions cut 6 bases from V and 11 bases from J, with 8 bases between. CDR3 length: 11 residues. The CDR3 region has the DNA TGTGCCAGCAGCAATGGGTACGTCCTGACTTTC. It encodes CASSNGYVLTF.

A remark on this clonotype: The junction differs from germline at one of its ends, possibly a read error. The chain has TRBV6-2 or TRBV6-3 and TRBJ2-3, with 7 bases aligning to TRBD2. This CDR3 is built from 17 residues. CDR1 and CDR2 from the germline V gene are MNHEY and SVGEGT. The CDR3 sequence is CAGSFKFGTTDTDTQYF. The CDR3 bases are TGTGCCGGCAGTTTCAAATTCGGGACTACCGACACAGATACGCAGTATTTT.

This chain joins TRBV7-9 and TRBJ1-1; D remains ambiguous. The CDR3 spans 17 residues. With 5 bases removed from V and 1 base from J, the gap between germline ends came to 20 bases. The germline CDR1 and CDR2 sequences are SEHNR and FQNEAQ (reference sequence). CDR3 region: CASSQKRAARSNTEAFF. DNA for the CDR3: TGTGCCAGCAGCCAGAAAAGGGCTGCTAGGTCGAACACTGAAGCTTTCTTT.

The chain uses TRBV14 and TRBJ2-2; no firm D call. The ends were cut back, 7 bases at V and 5 bases at J, with 5 bases in the middle. The CDR3 runs 11 residues. Germline assignment: CDR1 SGHDN and CDR2 FVKESK. The CDR3 bases are TGTGCCAGCATTACAACCGGGGAGCTGTTTTTT. It yields the protein CASITTGELFF. The full variable domain, in which reference TRBV14 and TRBJ2-2 provide the parts outside the CDR3, is EAGVTQFPSHSVIEKGQTVTLRCDPISGHDNLYWYRRVMGKEIKFLLHFVKESKQDESGMPNNRFLAERTGGTYSTLKVQPAELEDSGVYFCASITTGELFFGEGSRLTVL.

Only a few counts were recorded for this clonotype. The chain links TRBV29-1 to TRBJ2-7; D ambiguous. Trimming left V 4 bases short and J 3 bases short, with 10 bases between. This CDR3 is built from 12 residues. Germline-derived CDR1 and CDR2 are SQVTM and ANQGSEA. CDR3 loop: CSVGGNGYEQYF. The CDR3 bases are TGCAGCGTTGGAGGTAATGGCTACGAGCAGTACTTC.

The chain carries TRBV24-1 and TRBJ2-3; TRBD2 aligns across 9 bases. The V segment lost 4 bases and the J segment 3 bases; nucleotides outside the gene matches: 7. The CDR3 is 16 amino acids. CDR1 is KGHDR and CDR2 is SFDVKD in the germline V gene. The CDR3 spells CATSDSAGGETDTQYF. For the CDR3, the DNA is TGTGCCACCAGTGACTCCGCGGGAGGGGAGACAGATACGCAGTATTTT.

This clonotype was recorded a few times. CDR3 protein: CSVGGTRRTEAFF. The DNA for the CDR3 is TGCAGCGTTGGGGGAACTCGCCGAACTGAAGCTTTCTTT. The chain uses TRBV29-1 and TRBJ1-1; D unclear. The germline gives CDR1 SQVTM, CDR2 ANQGSEA. The V and J ends lost 4 bases and 5 bases respectively, with 14 bases between them. The CDR3 has 13 residues.

This clonotype was picked up a small number of times. The chain is built from TRBV6-2 or TRBV6-3 and TRBJ1-2, with 7 positions matching TRBD1. The V gene end was trimmed by 6 bases and the J gene end by 0 bases; junction bases not matched to a gene: 10. Germline-derived CDR1 and CDR2 are MNHEY and SVGEGT. The CDR3 extends over 16 amino acids. For the CDR3, the DNA is TGTGCCAGCAGCCAAGGGCGGGACAGAACTAACTATGGCTACACCTTC. It specifies CASSQGRDRTNYGYTF.

This clonotype has more than one count but fewer than ten. This chain uses TRBV6-5 with TRBJ1-1; no reliable D call. This CDR3 contains 13 residues. Germline CDR1 reads MNHEY; CDR2 reads SVGAGI. Trimming pared 6 bases from V and 5 bases from J, leaving 13 bases between. As DNA, the CDR3 is TGTGCCAGCAGCCGTACAATGGAAACTGAAGCTTTCTTT. Translation: CASSRTMETEAFF.

There are a few counts of this clonotype. The rearrangement uses TRBV6-1 and TRBJ1-3; no definite D call. CDR1 and CDR2 from the germline V gene are MNHNS and SASEGT. The CDR3 is 13 residues long. V dropped 3 bases and J dropped 4 bases, with 7 bases sitting between them. DNA for the CDR3: TGTGCCAGCAGTGAGAACCGGGGAAACACCATATATTTT. It yields the protein CASSENRGNTIYF.

This clonotype was recorded a few times. This chain uses TRBV28 with TRBJ2-7, with TRBD2 matching 8 bases. Germline V gene data show CDR1 as MDHEN and CDR2 as SYDVKM. This CDR3 is 12 amino acids long. V trimming: 5 bases; J trimming: 5 bases; junction bases outside the gene matches: 2. CDR3 protein: CASSSGGHEQYF. CDR3 sequence (DNA): TGTGCCAGCAGTAGCGGGGGCCACGAGCAGTACTTC.

The V gene is TRBV19, the J gene TRBJ2-1, with a possible D match to TRBD1 (6 bases). Germline values: CDR1 LNHDA, CDR2 SQIVND (reference sequence). The CDR3 totals 15 residues. Trimming shortened V by 8 bases and J by 2 bases, and 16 bases separated the two germline ends. CDR3 amino acids: CASSDRPTPYNEQFF. CDR3 DNA: TGTGCCAGTTCCGACAGGCCTACACCCTACAATGAGCAGTTCTTC.

This clonotype was picked up a small number of times. V gene TRBV6-2 or TRBV6-3 combines with J gene TRBJ1-4; D is possibly TRBD1 (5 bases). CDR3 length: 12 residues. V lost 6 bases to trimming and J lost 10 bases, with 12 bases between them. Germline V gene sequence: CDR1 MNHEY, CDR2 SVGEGT. The CDR3 region is CASRHDSGKLFF. CDR3 DNA: TGTGCCAGCAGACACGACAGTGGAAAACTGTTTTTT.

This clonotype was seen a few times. V gene TRBV6-2 or TRBV6-3 combines with J gene TRBJ2-1; perhaps TRBD2 as D (6 bases). The CDR3 contains 12 residues. V was shortened by 7 bases and J by 9 bases, with 13 bases between the two germline ends. Germline lookup yields CDR1 MNHEY and CDR2 SVGEGT. CDR3 DNA: TGTGCCAGCACCAACGGGGGTCTTGAGCAGTTCTTC. Protein sequence: CASTNGGLEQFF.

The table lists this clonotype with many counts. V usage is TRBV18 and J usage is TRBJ2-1; 7 nucleotides line up with TRBD2. CDR1 and CDR2 from the germline V gene are KGHSH and LQKENI. The V segment lost 1 base and the J segment 3 bases; nucleotides outside the gene matches: 6. The CDR3 loop spans 16 amino acids. Written as DNA, the CDR3 is TGTGCCAGCTCACCACTCGGACTAGGGATCTACAATGAGCAGTTCTTC. Translation: CASSPLGLGIYNEQFF.

This clonotype was seen once. One base away lies a much larger clone, so this may be a sequencing read error. This rearrangement joins TRBV6-6 to TRBJ2-1, with D possibly TRBD1 on 5 matching bases. The V and J ends lost 0 bases and 15 bases respectively, with 15 bases between them. Germline-derived CDR1 and CDR2 are MNHNY and SVGAGI (reference sequence). This CDR3 has 13 amino acids. CDR3 sequence (DNA): TGTGCCAGCAGTTACTCGCAGGGTAAAATTCTGTTCTTC. Protein: CASSYSQGKILFF.

The table lists this clonotype with a few counts. The chain recombines TRBV6-1 with TRBJ2-5; D is unclear. V dropped 7 bases and J dropped 5 bases, with 5 bases sitting between them. The germline V gene encodes CDR1 MNHNS and CDR2 SASEGT. This CDR3 is built from 10 residues. The CDR3 spells CASMQETQYF. CDR3 nucleotide sequence: TGTGCCAGCATGCAGGAGACCCAGTACTTC.

On this clonotype itself: Sequence at one end of the junction differs from germline and may be a read error. The chain couples TRBV4-3 to TRBJ1-5; D is uncertain. The CDR3 runs 14 residues. The V gene's germline CDR1 is LGHNA and CDR2 YSLEER. CDR3 region: CTSSQVEWAQPQHF. CDR3 bases: TGCACCAGCAGCCAAGTAGAATGGGCGCAGCCCCAGCATTTT.

This clonotype has ten or more counts. The V call is TRBV6-6, the J call TRBJ1-2; D is unclear. This CDR3 is built from 13 residues. V was cut by 4 bases and J by 8 bases, with 14 bases left in between. Germline V lookup: CDR1 MNHNY, CDR2 SVGAGI (reference sequence). CDR3 sequence reads: CASSLLPLRGYTF. DNA of the CDR3: TGTGCCAGCAGTTTGTTGCCCCTACGAGGCTACACCTTC.

Details on this clonotype: A much larger clone is a single base away; this may be a read error. This chain joins TRBV20-1 and TRBJ2-2; maybe TRBD2 (5 bases). The CDR3 covers 15 residues. Germline V lookup: CDR1 DFQATT, CDR2 SNEGSKA (reference sequence). The CDR3 bases are TGCAGTGCTAGTGATGTCACCCTAAACACCGGGGATCTGTTTTTT. Translated: CSASDVTLNTGDLFF.

On this clonotype: A read error may account for a junction end that differs from germline. This chain connects TRBV10-2 to TRBJ1-1; D not certain. The CDR3 runs to 11 residues. From germline, CDR1 is WSHSY and CDR2 SAAADI. CDR3 amino acids: CSSSEYTEAFF. For the CDR3, the DNA is TGCTCCAGCAGTGAGTACACTGAAGCTTTCTTT.

There are a few counts of this clonotype. V usage is TRBV29-1 and J usage is TRBJ2-3; 12 nucleotides line up with TRBD2. The germline V gene has CDR1 SQVTM and CDR2 ANQGSEA. This CDR3 region has 14 residues. The junction had 8 bases not matched to a gene; V was cut back by 6 bases and J by 7 bases. Here the CDR3 DNA reads TGCAGCGTCGATACTAGCGGGGGGAGGTATACGCAGTATTTT. It codes for CSVDTSGGRYTQYF.

The chain links TRBV29-1 to TRBJ2-1, with 10 positions matching TRBD1. The CDR3 spans 13 residues. Germline V lookup: CDR1 SQVTM, CDR2 ANQGSEA. V lost 6 bases to trimming and J lost 8 bases; unmatched junction nucleotides: 7. The CDR3 loop is CSVTGTGADEQFF. The CDR3 bases are TGCAGCGTAACCGGGACAGGGGCCGATGAGCAGTTCTTC.